This T cell receptor beta chain was documented in a study of T cells in Graves' hyperthyroidism and ophthalmopathy. Germline V lookup: CDR1 DFQATT, CDR2 SNEGSKA (reference sequence). The CDR3 has 15 amino acids. The V and J ends lost 3 bases and 2 bases respectively, with 16 bases between them. Study results and limitations: The model identified upcoming ophthalmopathy a median approximately 6.4 months ahead of onset. Most clonotypes expanded in thyroid above 0.001 were likewise present in blood.

This clonotype was detected a few times. The target antigen is unknown. It was RNA transcripts that yielded the amplified TCR beta CDR3 regions. The HTBI primer set served for first-round RT-PCR of the TCR CDR3. Each CDR3 protein is one row after TCRdb ran MiXCR on the multiplex PCR reads. This table holds some 600,000 distinct CDR3 sequences, roughly 50% found once. When ophthalmopathy did not progress within 18 months, Graves' hyperthyroidism was considered stable. On the basis of clinical symptoms, serum thyroxine and TRAb, thyroid ultrasound and orbital computed tomography, diagnoses were made. The rearrangement joins TRBV20-1 to TRBJ2-5; tentative D call: TRBD2 (5 bases). Specimen: peripheral blood or thyroid tissue (not recorded which). This sequence originates from a woman under 30 with Graves' hyperthyroidism. CDR3 DNA sequence: TGCAGTGCTAGGGTCCTACCCGGGGAACAAGAGACCCAGTACTTC. Protein product: CSARVLPGEQETQYF.